The 6 T cell receptor beta chains given below trace back to one sample, sequenced in a study of neurological immune-mediated disorders. Indicated time point: longitudinal time-point 1 (baseline). One entry per CDR3 protein, called by TCRdb with MiXCR from the 5' RACE reads. The profile shows approximately 70,000 distinct CDR3 sequences, 10% of them singletons. Sequenced material: PBMCs. The origin of the receptors is a man between 25 and 39 years old in good health.

This clonotype was observed at least ten times. The chain carries TRBV3-1 and TRBJ2-5; 9 positions match TRBD2. The CDR3 is made up of 17 amino acids. The V gene's germline CDR1 is LGHDT and CDR2 YNNKEL (reference sequence). V trimming: 1 base; J trimming: 3 bases; junction bases outside the gene matches: 9. The CDR3 here is CASSQGGAGGTEETQYF. The DNA for the CDR3 is TGTGCCAGCAGCCAAGGGGGTGCGGGAGGGACCGAAGAGACCCAGTACTTC.

This clonotype was detected many times. This chain's CDR3 is CSAPGLASDTQYF. In DNA, the CDR3 is TGCAGTGCTCCGGGACTAGCGTCAGATACGCAGTATTTT. The V call is TRBV20-1, the J call TRBJ2-3; 10 bases match TRBD2. The junction had 3 bases not matched to a gene; V was cut back by 5 bases and J by 4 bases. Germline V gives CDR1 DFQATT, CDR2 SNEGSKA (reference sequence). The CDR3 covers 13 residues.

This clonotype was seen a few times. For the CDR3, the DNA is TGTGCCAGCTCACAGTCCCAAGCGGATACGCAGTATTTT. It encodes CASSQSQADTQYF. V is TRBV18 and J is TRBJ2-3, with no clear D. V was clipped by 4 bases and J by 6 bases, with 11 bases between them. In germline, CDR1 is KGHSH, CDR2 LQKENI. The CDR3 consists of 13 residues.

At least ten counts were recorded for this clonotype. The rearrangement links TRBV2 to TRBJ2-7, with 13 bases lining up with TRBD2. The CDR3 covers 15 residues. V lost 5 bases and J lost 0; bases outside the gene matches: 1. From germline, CDR1 is SNHLY and CDR2 FYNNEI. The CDR3 loop is CASSRTSGGSYEQYF. CDR3 bases: TGTGCCAGCAGTCGGACTAGCGGGGGCTCCTACGAGCAGTACTTC.

For this clonotype: A much larger clone differs from this one at a single base, so this may be a read error. The chain links TRBV7-2 to TRBJ2-1, with D perhaps TRBD2 (5 bases). CDR3 length equals 12 residues. CDR1 and CDR2 from the germline V gene are SGHTA and FQGNSA. Here the CDR3 DNA reads TGTGCCAGCAGTCTTGACTACAATGAGAAGTTCTTC. The encoded protein is CASSLDYNEKFF.

The table lists this clonotype with many counts. The chain joins TRBV28 to TRBJ1-1; D call uncertain. Germline CDR1 reads MDHEN; CDR2 reads SYDVKM. This CDR3 is 13 amino acids long. V lost 0 bases and J 4 bases, leaving 6 bases between the germline ends. CDR3 sequence: CASSLWQVTEAFF. The CDR3 DNA sequence: TGTGCCAGCAGTTTATGGCAGGTCACTGAAGCTTTCTTT. Full variable domain (remainder filled in from reference TRBV28 and TRBJ1-1): DVKVTQSSRYLVKRTGEKVFLECVQDMDHENMFWYRQDPGLGLRLIYFSYDVKMKEKGDIPEGYSVSREKKERFSLILESASTNQTSMYLCASSLWQVTEAFFGQGTRLTVV.